The source of this T cell receptor (beta chain) is a study of shared clonotypes between healthy human individuals. Regarding the study as a whole: Non-shared clonotypes displayed generation probabilities falling below those of clonotypes present in all four donors.

Sequencing was performed with immunoSEQ multiplex PCR; in TCRdb, only in-frame clones are kept and a portion is missing. The sample has about 1.1 million clones, around 82% seen once; the top ten hold roughly 0.57%. With regard to this clone: The antigen remains unidentified.

Germline values: CDR1 LNHDA, CDR2 SQIVND (reference sequence). CDR3 length: 14 amino acids. Deletions cut 3 bases from V and 6 bases from J, with 15 bases between. Sequenced material: memory CD4+ T cells from PBMCs. Subset indicated: CD45RA-negative fraction. The chain is built from TRBV19 and TRBJ2-7; possibly TRBD1 for D (5 bases). The sequence was obtained from a man aged 18 to 35 in good health. Some clones in this sample may be carry-over from other donors' samples. As DNA, the CDR3 is TGTGCCAGTAGTATCCGGCAGGGTCCCGGCGAGCAGTACTTC. Its translation: CASSIRQGPGEQYF.